The 5 T cell receptor beta chains in this list originate from one sample, sequenced in a study of beta chain features in type 1 diabetes. Expressed TCRB transcripts were sequenced because the entire RNA isolate underwent reverse transcription. Data came from immunoSEQ multiplex PCR; TCRdb stores just in-frame clones and leaves some out. The sample shows 900,000 or so clones, about 17% of them seen only once. The specimen was naive CD4+ T cells from blood. These receptors were obtained from a woman under 30 in good health.

With regard to this clone: Within the sample, other DNA sequences also encode this same CDR3. This chain's CDR3 is CASSPGYEQYF. CDR3 DNA sequence: TGTGCCAGCTCACCCGGTTACGAGCAGTACTTC. This rearrangement joins TRBV18 to TRBJ2-7; D not certain. Germline V gene data show CDR1 as KGHSH and CDR2 as LQKENI. CDR3 length: 11 residues. The ends were cut back, 3 bases at V and 4 bases at J, with 4 bases in the middle.

This clone was recorded a few times. Other nucleotide sequences in the sample specify the same CDR3. The genes are TRBV7-3 and TRBJ2-7; possible D gene TRBD1, 6 bases. Germline values: CDR1 SGHTA, CDR2 FQGTGA. Trimming took 5 bases from V and 1 from J, leaving 9 bases between them. The CDR3 spans 13 residues. This chain's CDR3 is CASSPGQSYEQYF. CDR3 in DNA: TGTGCCAGCAGCCCTGGACAGTCCTACGAGCAGTACTTC.

This clone appeared a few times. V and J are TRBV9 and TRBJ2-1; D is unclear. V lost 3 bases and J lost 8, with 9 bases in between. CDR1 and CDR2 from the germline V gene are SGDLS and YYNGEE. This CDR3 has 12 amino acids. CDR3 sequence: CASSASADEQFF. The CDR3 nucleotides are TGTGCCAGCAGCGCCAGCGCGGATGAGCAGTTCTTC.

J is TRBJ2-7 and V is TRBV18, with D perhaps TRBD1 (6 bases). Germline V gene data show CDR1 as KGHSH and CDR2 as LQKENI. V shed 1 base and J shed 0 bases, with 7 bases lying between them. The length of the CDR3 is 14 residues. The CDR3 region is CASSPQGVSYEQYF. The CDR3 DNA is TGTGCCAGCTCACCACAGGGGGTCTCCTACGAGCAGTACTTC.

This chain uses TRBV7-9 with TRBJ1-1; D is perhaps TRBD1 (5 bases). The V end lost 4 bases, the J end lost 7 bases, and 10 bases lay between the germline ends. Germline V gene sequence: CDR1 SEHNR, CDR2 FQNEAQ (reference sequence). The CDR3 runs 12 residues. CDR3 residues: CASSSLGGEAFF. CDR3 nucleotides: TGTGCCAGCAGCTCCCTCGGGGGTGAAGCTTTCTTT.